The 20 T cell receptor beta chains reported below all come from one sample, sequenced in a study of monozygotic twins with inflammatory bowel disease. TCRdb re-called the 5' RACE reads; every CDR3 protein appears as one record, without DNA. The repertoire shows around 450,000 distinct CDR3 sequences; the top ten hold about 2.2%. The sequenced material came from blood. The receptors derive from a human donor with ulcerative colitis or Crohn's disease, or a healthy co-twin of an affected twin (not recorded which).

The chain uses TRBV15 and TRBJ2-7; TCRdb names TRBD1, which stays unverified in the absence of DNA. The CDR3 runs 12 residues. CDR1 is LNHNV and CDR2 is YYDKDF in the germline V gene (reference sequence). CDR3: CATSRTGNEQYF.

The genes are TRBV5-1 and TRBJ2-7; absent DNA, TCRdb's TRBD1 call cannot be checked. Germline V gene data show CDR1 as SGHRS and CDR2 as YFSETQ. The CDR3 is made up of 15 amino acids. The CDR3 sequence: CASSLAGTGVDEQYF.

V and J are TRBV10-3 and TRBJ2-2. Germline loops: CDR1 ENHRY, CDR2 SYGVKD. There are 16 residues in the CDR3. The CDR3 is CAISLRLTSNTGELFF.

The CDR3 here is CASSFGRRPGGVEAFF. The chain employs TRBV28 and TRBJ1-1; without DNA, the TCRdb call of TRBD1 cannot be checked. CDR3 length: 16 amino acids. Germline lookup yields CDR1 MDHEN and CDR2 SYDVKM.

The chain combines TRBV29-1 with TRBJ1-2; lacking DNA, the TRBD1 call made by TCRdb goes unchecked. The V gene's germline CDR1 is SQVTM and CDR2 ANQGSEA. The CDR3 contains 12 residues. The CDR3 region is CGTGKGRYGYTF.

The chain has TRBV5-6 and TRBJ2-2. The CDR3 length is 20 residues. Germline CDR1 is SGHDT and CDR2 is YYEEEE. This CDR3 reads CASSFGQALTFAANTGELFF.

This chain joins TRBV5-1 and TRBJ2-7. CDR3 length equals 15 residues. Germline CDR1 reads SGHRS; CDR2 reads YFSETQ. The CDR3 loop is CASSLDGSRSYEQYF.

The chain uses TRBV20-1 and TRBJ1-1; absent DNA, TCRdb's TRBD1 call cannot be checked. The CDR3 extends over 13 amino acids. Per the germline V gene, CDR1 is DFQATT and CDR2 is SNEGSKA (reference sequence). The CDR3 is CSARDRPDTEAFF.

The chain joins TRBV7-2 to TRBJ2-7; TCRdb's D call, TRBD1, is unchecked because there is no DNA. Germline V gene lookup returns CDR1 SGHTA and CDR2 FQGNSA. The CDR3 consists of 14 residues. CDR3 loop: CASTTDRGGERQYF.

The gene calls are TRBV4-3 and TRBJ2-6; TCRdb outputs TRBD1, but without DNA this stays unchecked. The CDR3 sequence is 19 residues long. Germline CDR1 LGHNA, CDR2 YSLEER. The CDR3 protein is CASSQEGQGWGSGANVLTF.

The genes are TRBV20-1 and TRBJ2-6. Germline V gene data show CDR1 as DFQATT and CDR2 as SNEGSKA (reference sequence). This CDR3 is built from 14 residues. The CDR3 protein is CSAFDISGANVLTF.

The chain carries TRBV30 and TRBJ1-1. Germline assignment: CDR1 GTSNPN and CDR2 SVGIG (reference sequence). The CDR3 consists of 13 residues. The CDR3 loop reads CAWSVRENTEAFF.

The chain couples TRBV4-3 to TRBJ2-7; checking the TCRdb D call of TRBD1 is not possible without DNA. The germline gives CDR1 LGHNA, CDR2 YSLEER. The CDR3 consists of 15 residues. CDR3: CASSQSLTGSYEQYF.

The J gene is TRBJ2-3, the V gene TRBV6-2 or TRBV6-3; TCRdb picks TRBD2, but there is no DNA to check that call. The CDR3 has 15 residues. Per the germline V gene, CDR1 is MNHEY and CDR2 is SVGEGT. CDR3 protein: CASSPVGRAPDTQYF.

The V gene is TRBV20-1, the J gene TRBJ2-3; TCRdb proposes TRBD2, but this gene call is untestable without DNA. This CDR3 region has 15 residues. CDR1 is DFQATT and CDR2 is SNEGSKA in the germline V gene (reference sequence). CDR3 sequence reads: CSAKGGTSLTDTQYF.

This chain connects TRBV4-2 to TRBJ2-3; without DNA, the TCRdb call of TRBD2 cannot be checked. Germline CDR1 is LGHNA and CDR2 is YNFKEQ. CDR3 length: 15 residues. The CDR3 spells CASRDYLGSTDTQYF.

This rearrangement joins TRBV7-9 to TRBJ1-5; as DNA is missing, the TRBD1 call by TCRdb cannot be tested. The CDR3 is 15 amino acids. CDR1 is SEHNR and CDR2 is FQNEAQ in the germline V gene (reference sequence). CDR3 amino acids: CASSLTGGGIEPQHF.

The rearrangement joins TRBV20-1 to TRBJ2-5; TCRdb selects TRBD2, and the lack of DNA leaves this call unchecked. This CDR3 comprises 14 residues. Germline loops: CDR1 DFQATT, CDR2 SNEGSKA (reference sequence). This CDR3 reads CSAVLTGGQETQHF.

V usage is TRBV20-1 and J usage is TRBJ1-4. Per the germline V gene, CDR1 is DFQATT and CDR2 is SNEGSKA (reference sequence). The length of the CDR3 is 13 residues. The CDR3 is CSARRSTNEKLFF.

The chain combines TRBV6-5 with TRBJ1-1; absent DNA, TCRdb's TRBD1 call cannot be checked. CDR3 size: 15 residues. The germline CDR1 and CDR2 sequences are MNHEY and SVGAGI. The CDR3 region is CASSYSVQGFTEAFF.